The 3 T cell receptor beta chains in this list originate from one sample, sequenced in a study of blood T cell repertoires in COVID-19 (dated by TCRdb to the early 2020s). The method behind the library was the immunoSEQ multiplex PCR assay. The table comes from immuneACCESS by way of TCRdb, which keeps in-frame sequences with V and J called. Part of the clones is missing from these tables; in studies checked, under half for an unresolved V gene and the rest for unknown reasons. The sample includes fewer than 350,000 clones, with 70% to 90% observed a single time. 0.75% to 1% of the sample goes to the ten largest clones. The source material was PBMCs or T cells enriched from blood (not recorded which). These receptors all come from a woman aged 30 to 39 who had recovered from COVID-19.

The J gene is TRBJ2-2, the V gene TRBV21-1; no check of the table's D call, TRBD1, against the DNA was made. TRBV21-1 is given as a pseudogene. This CDR3 has 17 amino acids. The CDR3 DNA follows: TGTGCCAGCAGCAAAGAACCGGGACAGGAGAACACCGGGGAGCTGTTTTTT. This encodes CASSKEPGQENTGELFF.

This chain uses TRBV28 with TRBJ2-7; 7 bases map to TRBD1. Germline V lookup: CDR1 MDHEN, CDR2 SYDVKM. The CDR3 is 17 residues long. V lost 6 bases and J lost 2; bases outside the gene matches: 16. For the CDR3, the DNA is TGTGCCAGCAGCCTCCCCCTCCGGGACAGAGTTACCTACGAGCAGTACTTC. Amino acids: CASSLPLRDRVTYEQYF.

V usage is TRBV6-5 and J usage is TRBJ1-2, with TRBD1 as a possible D gene (5 bases). Germline V CDR1 and CDR2: MNHEY, SVGAGI. The CDR3 length is 14 residues. V shed 2 bases and J shed 4 bases, with 11 bases lying between them. The chain's CDR3 is CASSYRQGSYGYTF. The CDR3, as DNA: TGTGCCAGCAGTTACAGGCAGGGTTCCTATGGCTACACCTTC.